A single sample gave rise to the 21 T cell receptor beta chains below, sequenced in a study of blood T cell repertoires in COVID-19 (dated by TCRdb to about 2020). Receptor libraries were prepared by the immunoSEQ multiplex PCR assay. TCRdb's version of the immuneACCESS table is confined to in-frame rearrangements and falls short of the full clone set. An unresolved V gene accounts for under half of the shortfall where checked; the remainder is of unknown origin. The sample contains 40,000 to 50,000 clones, approximately 85% of them found a single time. More than 13% of the sample goes to the ten largest clones. Sequencing input: peripheral blood. Receptor source: a human donor in a cohort sampled during active COVID-19.

This chain uses TRBV5-6 with TRBJ1-2; 8 positions agree with TRBD1. With 3 bases clipped from V and 3 bases from J, the junction kept 1 base outside the gene matches. Germline V gives CDR1 SGHDT, CDR2 YYEEEE. The CDR3 covers 13 residues. CDR3 nucleotides: TGTGCCAGCAGCTCGACAGGGGACTATGGCTACACCTTC. It is translated as CASSSTGDYGYTF.

The rearrangement links TRBV7-9 to TRBJ2-1; TRBD2 might be the D (7 bases). V was pared by 5 bases and J by 8 bases, with 13 bases between. The CDR3 has 13 residues. CDR1 is SEHNR, CDR2 FQNEAQ, per germline (reference sequence). The CDR3 here is CASSPGGPHEQFF. CDR3 sequence (DNA): TGTGCCAGCAGCCCGGGGGGCCCCCATGAGCAGTTCTTC.

The genes are TRBV30 and TRBJ2-2, with 9 bases that match TRBD2. Losses at the gene ends were 5 bases for V and 4 bases for J; bases not matched to a gene: 8. The CDR3 extends over 15 amino acids. Germline V lookup: CDR1 GTSNPN, CDR2 SVGIG (reference sequence). CDR3: CAWGRGGAGTGELFF. The CDR3 DNA reads TGTGCCTGGGGGCGCGGGGGGGCGGGCACCGGGGAGCTGTTTTTT.

The rearrangement uses TRBV11-2 and TRBJ1-1; 7 nucleotides agree with TRBD1. The CDR3 loop spans 15 amino acids. Germline V gene lookup returns CDR1 SGHAT and CDR2 FQNNGV. J gave up 4 bases and V 0 bases, and 5 bases lay outside the gene matches. The DNA of the CDR3 is TGTGCCAGCAGCTTAGATCTGCGACAGGGCACTGAAGCTTTCTTT. The encoded protein is CASSLDLRQGTEAFF.

The chain has TRBV28 and TRBJ2-7; D possibly corresponds to TRBD1 (5 bases). Trimming took off 6 bases at V and 2 bases at J, with 14 bases between the two ends. Germline V gene sequence: CDR1 MDHEN, CDR2 SYDVKM. CDR3 size: 14 residues. The CDR3 reads CASRSRGPPYEQYF. The CDR3 region has the DNA TGTGCCAGCAGGAGTAGGGGTCCCCCCTACGAGCAGTACTTC. Drawing the rest from reference TRBV28 and TRBJ2-7, the complete variable domain is DVKVTQSSRYLVKRTGEKVFLECVQDMDHENMFWYRQDPGLGLRLIYFSYDVKMKEKGDIPEGYSVSREKKERFSLILESASTNQTSMYLCASRSRGPPYEQYFGPGTRLTVT.

The chain is built from TRBV18 and TRBJ2-2, with D maybe TRBD2 (5 bases). The CDR3 loop spans 15 amino acids. Per the germline V gene, CDR1 is KGHSH and CDR2 is LQKENI. The germline V and J ends were trimmed by 6 bases and 2 bases, with 13 bases remaining between them. This CDR3 reads CASSIRDPNTGELFF. CDR3 nucleotides: TGTGCCAGCTCGATCCGGGATCCCAACACCGGGGAGCTGTTTTTT.

The chain recombines TRBV2 with TRBJ2-3; D not resolved. CDR1 is SNHLY and CDR2 is FYNNEI in the germline V gene. The CDR3 has 11 residues. The V end lost 7 bases, the J end lost 6 bases, and 8 bases lay between the germline ends. CDR3 DNA sequence: TGTGCCAGCACCCAGAGGGATACGCAGTATTTT. As protein: CASTQRDTQYF.

This clone was counted once. The J gene is TRBJ2-6, the V gene TRBV27; D not resolved. CDR1 and CDR2 from the germline V gene are MNHEY and SMNVEV (reference sequence). CDR3 length: 14 residues. Trimming removed 7 bases from V and 1 base from J, with 8 bases in between. This CDR3 reads CASTQHSGANVLTF. The CDR3 bases are TGTGCCAGCACACAACATTCTGGGGCCAACGTCCTGACTTTC.

This chain joins TRBV10-2 and TRBJ2-1; TRBD2 might be the D (6 bases). V was trimmed by 11 bases and J by 6 bases, leaving 17 bases between them. The CDR3 extends over 13 amino acids. The germline CDR1 and CDR2 sequences are WSHSY and SAAADI. This chain's CDR3 is CAGAGTEGNEQFF. The CDR3 DNA is TGCGCCGGTGCCGGGACGGAGGGCAATGAGCAGTTCTTC.

The chain links TRBV2 to TRBJ2-3, with a tentative D call TRBD1 (6 bases). This CDR3 spans 15 amino acids. CDR1 and CDR2 (germline): SNHLY, FYNNEI. The V end lost 4 bases, the J end lost 0 bases, and 11 bases lay between the germline ends. The CDR3 nucleotides read TGTGCCAGCAGTGGGGGGCCCCCTAGCACAGATACGCAGTATTTT. Translating gives CASSGGPPSTDTQYF.

The V gene is TRBV13, the J gene TRBJ2-5; D is uncertain. Germline CDR1 PRHDT, CDR2 FYEKMQ (reference sequence). V was cut by 2 bases and J by 6 bases, with 16 bases left in between. This CDR3 has 15 residues. The CDR3 nucleotides read TGTGCCAGCAGCTTAAGAGGCTTTTCGTACAAGACCCAGTACTTC. It is translated as CASSLRGFSYKTQYF.

This chain links TRBV2 with TRBJ1-5, with D tentatively TRBD1 (5 bases). The germline V and J ends were trimmed by 6 bases and 5 bases, with 17 bases remaining between them. There are 15 residues in the CDR3. CDR1 is SNHLY, CDR2 FYNNEI, per germline. CDR3 residues: CASRQVSLSDQPQHF. CDR3 nucleotides: TGTGCCAGCAGACAGGTATCTCTCAGTGATCAGCCCCAGCATTTT.

The genes are TRBV5-6 and TRBJ2-7; D may be TRBD1 (5 bases). Germline V gene lookup returns CDR1 SGHDT and CDR2 YYEEEE. This CDR3 spans 14 amino acids. V lost 0 bases and J lost 4, with 11 bases in between. CDR3 amino acids: CASSLDSGLYEQYF. CDR3 DNA sequence: TGTGCCAGCAGCTTGGACTCAGGGTTATACGAGCAGTACTTC.

The chain uses TRBV19 and TRBJ1-5; tentative D call: TRBD1 (6 bases). This CDR3 comprises 12 residues. Trimming pared 8 bases from V and 4 bases from J, leaving 9 bases between. Germline values: CDR1 LNHDA, CDR2 SQIVND (reference sequence). The CDR3 region has the DNA TGTGCCAGTGCCGACAGGAATCAGCCCCAGCATTTT. It encodes CASADRNQPQHF. The variable domain in full, with the rest retrieved from reference TRBV19 and TRBJ1-5, is DGGITQSPKYLFRKEGQNVTLSCEQNLNHDAMYWYRQDPGQGLRLIYYSQIVNDFQKGDIAEGYSVSREKKESFPLTVTSAQKNPTAFYLCASADRNQPQHFGDGTRLSIL.

This chain uses TRBV2 with TRBJ1-1; D is unresolved. The CDR3 runs 12 residues. The germline V gene has CDR1 SNHLY and CDR2 FYNNEI. V was pared by 4 bases and J by 7 bases, with 10 bases between. In DNA, the CDR3 is TGTGCCAGCAGTGCGGTCCGACTTGAAGCTTTCTTT. This encodes CASSAVRLEAFF.

In its sample, this clone was seen once. This chain connects TRBV9 to TRBJ2-1; 15 positions match TRBD2. The CDR3 totals 18 residues. V shed 0 bases, J shed 5 bases, and the junction held 6 bases outside the gene matches. CDR1 and CDR2 (germline): SGDLS, YYNGEE. The CDR3 region is CASSVAPGLAGGNNEQFF. Here the CDR3 DNA reads TGTGCCAGCAGCGTAGCCCCGGGACTAGCGGGAGGAAACAATGAGCAGTTCTTC. The variable domain in full, completed from reference TRBV9 and TRBJ2-1, reads DSGVTQTPKHLITATGQRVTLRCSPRSGDLSVYWYQQSLDQGLQFLIQYYNGEERAKGNILERFSAQQFPDLHSELNLSSLELGDSALYFCASSVAPGLAGGNNEQFFGPGTRLTVL.

V usage is TRBV6-1 and J usage is TRBJ1-5; D uncertain. Germline CDR1 and CDR2: MNHNS and SASEGT. Trimming pared 2 bases from V and 6 bases from J, leaving 8 bases between. This CDR3 region has 13 residues. The CDR3 here is CASSEREVQPQHF. The DNA for the CDR3 is TGTGCCAGCAGTGAAAGGGAGGTTCAGCCCCAGCATTTT.

The chain recombines TRBV13 with TRBJ2-3; TRBD2 matches at 8 bases. The CDR3 contains 20 residues. The V and J ends lost 5 bases and 3 bases, in that order; junction bases with no gene match: 22. The germline CDR1 and CDR2 sequences are PRHDT and FYEKMQ (reference sequence). The chain's CDR3 is CASSISLWGAGATFTDTQYF. CDR3 DNA: TGTGCCAGCAGCATTTCACTGTGGGGAGCGGGGGCCACCTTTACAGATACGCAGTATTTT.

This clone was seen a few times. Other DNA sequences within the sample encode an identical CDR3. V and J are TRBV18 and TRBJ1-6; D is possibly TRBD1 (5 bases). The CDR3 consists of 14 residues. Trimming took 3 bases from V and 5 from J, leaving 8 bases between them. Germline V gene lookup returns CDR1 KGHSH and CDR2 LQKENI. As DNA, the CDR3 is TGTGCCAGCTCACCTTCAGGGAATAATTCACCCCTCCACTTT. Amino acid sequence: CASSPSGNNSPLHF. The whole variable domain, remainder taken from reference TRBV18 and TRBJ1-6, is NAGVMQNPRHLVRRRGQEARLRCSPMKGHSHVYWYRQLPEEGLKFMVYLQKENIIDESGMPKERFSAEFPKEGPSILRIQQVVRGDSAAYFCASSPSGNNSPLHFGNGTRLTVT.

This clone has just a few counts. The chain is built from TRBV6-1 and TRBJ1-5, with D tentatively TRBD1 (5 bases). Trimming pared 2 bases from V and 3 bases from J, leaving 14 bases between. The CDR3 runs 16 residues. Germline assignment: CDR1 MNHNS and CDR2 SASEGT. This CDR3 is CASSEIWGVANQPQHF. The CDR3 DNA sequence: TGTGCCAGCAGTGAAATATGGGGGGTCGCCAATCAGCCCCAGCATTTT.

The V and J genes are TRBV7-2 and TRBJ2-3; D is undetermined. The length of the CDR3 is 15 residues. Germline V lookup: CDR1 SGHTA, CDR2 FQGNSA. Trimming removed 5 bases from V and 1 base from J, with 13 bases in between. Here the CDR3 reads CASSARLTRTDTQYF. The CDR3 nucleotides are TGTGCCAGCAGCGCCAGACTTACCCGCACAGATACGCAGTATTTT. Drawing the rest from reference TRBV7-2 and TRBJ2-3, the complete variable domain is GAGVSQSPSNKVTEKGKDVELRCDPISGHTALYWYRQSLGQGLEFLIYFQGNSAPDKSGLPSDRFSAERTGGSVSTLTIQRTQQEDSAVYLCASSARLTRTDTQYFGPGTRLTVL.